Here is one T cell receptor beta chain with its context. It lacks a known antigen. Per-base quality was not reported, and no clone a single base away is much larger than it. The sample is drawn from a study of a mutant IDH1 vaccine in newly diagnosed glioma (dated by TCRdb to the early 2020s). In terms of the full investigation: Vaccination was initiated 4-6 weeks after radiotherapy alone, or concurrently with temozolomide cycles in the chemotherapy-containing groups. Of the roughly 33 treated patients, approximately 60% were male and about 40% were female, and a mean age of approximately 40 years was recorded. Prior to enrollment, patients had been given standard therapy consisting of radiotherapy alone, temozolomide alone, or radiochemotherapy with temozolomide, with the combination given to most patients. For exploratory analyses, longitudinal TCRB deep sequencing was carried out in more than 20 treated patients wherever samples were available. Peripheral blood was drawn at six visits: V03 (baseline), V05, V07, V10, V12 and V13. Visit V12 was the week-35 safety follow-up and visit V13 was the week-47 end of study. The study at large found these results: The authors stated that sample limitations prevented analyses of patient blood samples from being reproduced. Across multiple MHC alleles, vaccine-induced immune responses were seen in nearly 95% of patients. Selection of PBMC samples for TCRB deep sequencing was based on availability. Pseudoprogression seemed to be unrelated to changes in the top peripheral T cell clonotypes found by TCRB sequencing.

Receptor libraries were prepared by the immunoSEQ multiplex PCR assay. The hsTCRB Kit was used according to the manufacturer's protocol to amplify rearranged TCR beta chain sequences. An Illumina MiSeq was used to sequence the TCRB libraries. Per the original workflow: Demultiplexing, trimming and gene mapping were performed with the kit vendor's proprietary platform. Sourced from immuneACCESS, this table was stored by TCRdb with only in-frame sequences that have V and J called. A share of the clones is absent; for the studies checked, an unresolved V gene accounts for under half, and the remainder has no known explanation. Clone size and V and J calls were adopted from that table, with D and trimming inferred from the DNA. The sample table holds 45,000 to 60,000 clones, of which 88% were seen once. Around 6% of the sample lies in the top ten. Including cysteine and phenylalanine, the CDR3 has 15 amino acids. Just CDR3 DNA is preserved here, 45 bases in frame from base 1. V is pruned by 5 bases and J by 4 bases, leaving 8 bases of the junction without a gene match. According to the germline V gene (reference sequence), CDR1 reads SEHNR and CDR2 reads FQNEAQ.

The time point tag for this specimen amounts to: week 35, safety follow-up. A 20-mer mutant IDH1 peptide at 300 micrograms in Montanide made up each vaccine dose, which was injected subcutaneously together with topical imiquimod. Patients were given eight vaccinations, in weeks 1, 3, 5, 7, 11, 15, 19 and 23, which matched visits V03 through V10. Newly diagnosed WHO grade 3 or 4 IDH1-mutant astrocytomas showing loss of nuclear ATRX were present in the donors. The samples were drawn from NOA16, a multicentre, single-arm, open-label phase I trial in Germany that tested a mutant IDH1 peptide vaccine in humans for the first time. Genomic DNA for TCRB sequencing was extracted from EDTA blood using the DNeasy Blood and Tissue Kit.

Sample: PBMCs, taken from a glioma patient whose treatment included an IDH1 peptide vaccine. The chain was built from TRBV7-9 and TRBJ2-7; the junction holds 10 bases that match TRBD2. This sequence originates from a woman aged 40 to 50 with glioma. CDR3 protein: CASSLGLADGYEQYF. The sequenced DNA is TGTGCCAGCAGCCTAGGACTAGCGGACGGGTACGAGCAGTACTTC.